A selection of T cell receptor beta chains follows, all from one sample in a study of identical twins. From the 5' RACE reads, TCRdb called clonotypes with MiXCR, one entry per CDR3 protein. The table has roughly 500,000 distinct CDR3 sequences, roughly a fifth seen once. These records were also assigned to another study, of T cells expressing NK-cell markers.

The sequenced material came from CD4+ T cells sorted from blood. These receptors came from a woman under 30 in good health. Both conserved end residues are part of each CDR3. The order of the fields is clone size, V gene, J gene, D gene, CDR3 protein, CDR3 DNA. D genes are given only for firm matches. Only part of the rows carry a size: once, few, many, or a class if the clone is expanded.

>NA|TRBV7-2|TRBJ2-7|TRBD1
CASSLGTGPSYEQYF
TGTGCCAGCAGCTTAGGGACAGGGCCCTCCTACGAGCAGTACTTC
>many|TRBV29-1|TRBJ2-1|TRBD2
CSVAIPLAGGGGEQFF
TGCAGCGTCGCGATTCCCCTAGCGGGAGGAGGAGGAGAGCAGTTCTTC
>NA|TRBV7-9|TRBJ1-1|NA
CASRSQSRGHTEAFF
TGTGCCAGCAGATCTCAAAGCCGAGGCCACACTGAAGCTTTCTTT
>NA|TRBV7-9|TRBJ2-3|NA
CASSHRLRTQATDTQYF
TGTGCCAGCAGCCATAGGCTAAGGACTCAAGCAACAGATACGCAGTATTTT
>NA|TRBV15|TRBJ1-2|TRBD1
CATSSDRVGGYTF
TGTGCCACCAGTTCCGACAGGGTGGGCGGCTACACCTTC
>few|TRBV4-2|TRBJ2-1|NA
CASRGSNPYNEQFF
TGTGCCAGCAGAGGGAGCAATCCCTACAATGAGCAGTTCTTC
>NA|TRBV7-3|TRBJ1-1|NA
CASSLARANEAFF
TGTGCCAGCAGCTTAGCTCGGGCAAATGAAGCTTTCTTT
>NA|TRBV29-1|TRBJ2-2|NA
CSAHQGYTGELFF
TGCAGCGCCCATCAGGGATACACCGGGGAGCTGTTTTTT
>few|TRBV9|TRBJ2-4|NA
CASSGGRGLAKNIQYF
TGTGCCAGCAGCGGAGGCAGGGGATTAGCCAAAAACATTCAGTACTTC
>NA|TRBV6-1|TRBJ1-5|NA
CASAPGGRRGPQHF
TGTGCCAGCGCTCCCGGGGGGCGGAGAGGGCCCCAGCATTTT
>few|TRBV10-2|TRBJ1-3|NA
CASISAVSGNTIYF
TGCGCCAGCATCTCGGCGGTCTCTGGAAACACCATATATTTT
>many|TRBV5-1|TRBJ1-1|NA
CASSPQGPEAFF
TGCGCCAGCAGCCCGCAGGGCCCGGAGGCTTTCTTT
>few|TRBV7-3|TRBJ2-5|TRBD2
CASSLWALTSGATQYF
TGTGCCAGCAGCTTATGGGCCCTGACTAGCGGGGCGACCCAGTACTTC
>few|TRBV6-1|TRBJ2-7|TRBD1
CASIRDSDEHEQYF
TGTGCCAGCATCCGGGACAGCGATGAGCACGAGCAGTACTTC
>many|TRBV12-3/TRBV12-4|TRBJ2-5|NA
CASSLVSSQETQYF
TGTGCCAGCAGTTTAGTATCGTCTCAAGAGACCCAGTACTTC
>many|TRBV5-1|TRBJ2-1|TRBD1
CASRRGTGANNEQFF
TGCGCCAGCAGGAGAGGGACAGGGGCGAACAATGAGCAGTTCTTC
>few|TRBV20-1|TRBJ2-3|TRBD2
CSPDAGGPTDTQYF
TGCAGCCCGGACGCGGGGGGCCCCACAGATACGCAGTATTTT
>few|TRBV5-1|TRBJ2-7|NA
CASSWSGSRSYEQYF
TGCGCCAGCAGCTGGAGCGGGTCCCGCTCCTACGAGCAGTACTTC
>few|TRBV6-2/TRBV6-3|TRBJ1-6|TRBD1
CASSQRQGAINSPLHF
TGTGCCAGCAGTCAACGACAGGGAGCTATCAATTCACCCCTCCACTTT
>NA|TRBV12-3/TRBV12-4|TRBJ1-4|TRBD1
CASSPGTGGRKLFF
TGTGCCAGCAGTCCCGGGACAGGGGGGAGGAAACTGTTTTTT
>NA|TRBV6-5|TRBJ2-7|NA
CASSYMGTPLYEQYF
TGTGCCAGCAGTTATATGGGCACTCCCCTTTACGAGCAGTACTTC
>few|TRBV20-1|TRBJ2-1|NA
CSARGRALGQFF
TGCAGTGCTAGAGGCAGGGCCTTGGGGCAGTTCTTC
>few|TRBV7-2|TRBJ2-4|NA
CASSSIPGRTQYF
TGTGCCAGCAGCTCAATTCCGGGACGAACACAGTACTTC
>few|TRBV10-3|TRBJ2-7|NA
CAIRKDRPPYEQYF
TGTGCCATCAGAAAGGACAGACCACCCTACGAGCAGTACTTC
>many|TRBV29-1|TRBJ2-1|NA
CSVEGRDNEQFF
TGCAGCGTTGAGGGCAGAGACAATGAGCAGTTCTTC
>many|TRBV5-1|TRBJ2-2|NA
CASSPQVGELFF
TGCGCCAGCAGCCCCCAGGTGGGGGAGCTGTTTTTT
>NA|TRBV6-5|TRBJ2-2|TRBD2
CASSSLVAGLGTGELFF
TGTGCCAGCAGTTCCCTGGTAGCGGGGTTGGGAACCGGGGAGCTGTTTTTT
>NA|TRBV18|TRBJ2-1|TRBD2
CASSPPLTGGRYEQFF
TGTGCCAGCTCACCACCGCTTACGGGGGGGCGGTATGAGCAGTTCTTC
>few|TRBV4-2|TRBJ2-2|TRBD1
CASSPTRTGGTGELFF
TGTGCCAGCAGCCCCACGCGGACAGGGGGCACCGGGGAGCTGTTTTTT
>few|TRBV5-1|TRBJ2-3|TRBD2
CASSPGLAATDTQYF
TGCGCCAGCAGCCCTGGACTAGCGGCCACAGATACGCAGTATTTT
>NA|TRBV4-3|TRBJ2-3|NA
CASSPYQGEADTQYF
TGCGCCAGCAGCCCCTACCAGGGGGAGGCAGATACGCAGTATTTT
>few|TRBV20-1|TRBJ2-2|NA
CSASRGLNTGELFF
TGCAGTGCTAGCCGGGGCCTCAACACCGGGGAGCTGTTTTTT
>NA|TRBV12-3/TRBV12-4|TRBJ2-4|TRBD2
CASSSRLADPKNIQYF
TGTGCCAGCAGCTCCAGACTAGCCGACCCCAAAAACATTCAGTACTTC
>few|TRBV9|TRBJ2-3|NA
CASSVAGIDTQYF
TGTGCCAGCAGCGTCGCAGGGATAGATACGCAGTATTTT
>NA|TRBV27|TRBJ2-7|TRBD1
CASSLSGQGDPYEQYF
TGTGCCAGCAGTTTATCGGGTCAGGGGGACCCTTACGAGCAGTACTTC
>few|TRBV5-1|TRBJ2-2|NA
CASRAEQGRRTGELFF
TGCGCCAGCAGAGCCGAGCAGGGGAGGAGGACCGGGGAGCTGTTTTTT
>few|TRBV20-1|TRBJ1-3|NA
CSARGQVVSGNTIYF
TGCAGTGCTAGAGGCCAGGTAGTCTCTGGAAACACCATATATTTT
>NA|TRBV20-1|TRBJ2-1|NA
CSADQGYNEQFF
TGCAGTGCTGATCAGGGTTACAATGAGCAGTTCTTC
>few|TRBV7-3|TRBJ2-7|NA
CSSSLGPFYEQYF
TGTTCCAGCAGCTTGGGTCCTTTCTACGAGCAGTACTTC
>NA|TRBV20-1|TRBJ2-7|NA
CSARNPGGRLYEQYF
TGCAGTGCTAGGAATCCGGGGGGCCGGTTATACGAGCAGTACTTC
>NA|TRBV7-9|TRBJ2-3|NA
CASSRTGFHTDTQYF
TGTGCCAGCAGCCGTACCGGGTTCCACACAGATACGCAGTATTTT
>NA|TRBV7-9|TRBJ2-3|NA
CASSQTFATQYF
TGTGCCAGCAGCCAAACCTTCGCTACGCAGTATTTT